This T cell receptor beta chain was identified in a study of T cells in tuberculosis. Across the whole study: CD1B tetramers identified T cells specific for mycobacterial lipid GMM.

This clone has more than one count but fewer than ten. No alpha-beta pairing information exists for these sequences. Only in-frame clones appear in the TCRdb table, and some are missing; sequencing was by immunoSEQ multiplex PCR. The repertoire consists of around 60,000 clones, with about four fifths occurring once and the leading ten covering 13%. Sorting used thawed, overnight-rested PBMC stained with anti-CD3, a viability dye and GMM-loaded CD1B tetramer. C32 glucose monomycolate from Rhodococcus equi was loaded onto the CD1B tetramers. CD14-expressing monocytes were removed from PBMC before cryopreservation and sorting. From each donor, around 100,000 tetramer-negative cells were sorted. Looked up from germline, CDR1 is LNHDA and CDR2 is SQIVND (reference sequence). The CDR3 length is 16 residues. V lost 7 bases, J lost 6 bases, and 24 bases lay in between.

Material: CD1b-GMM tetramer-negative cells sorted from PBMCs. The receptor was isolated from an adult woman with latent tuberculosis. The chain couples TRBV19 to TRBJ1-2; a possible D gene is TRBD1 (6 bases). CDR3 DNA: TGTGCCAGTATACGGGGAGCCCCGGACAGAAGTAATGGCTACACCTTC. Amino acid sequence: CASIRGAPDRSNGYTF.